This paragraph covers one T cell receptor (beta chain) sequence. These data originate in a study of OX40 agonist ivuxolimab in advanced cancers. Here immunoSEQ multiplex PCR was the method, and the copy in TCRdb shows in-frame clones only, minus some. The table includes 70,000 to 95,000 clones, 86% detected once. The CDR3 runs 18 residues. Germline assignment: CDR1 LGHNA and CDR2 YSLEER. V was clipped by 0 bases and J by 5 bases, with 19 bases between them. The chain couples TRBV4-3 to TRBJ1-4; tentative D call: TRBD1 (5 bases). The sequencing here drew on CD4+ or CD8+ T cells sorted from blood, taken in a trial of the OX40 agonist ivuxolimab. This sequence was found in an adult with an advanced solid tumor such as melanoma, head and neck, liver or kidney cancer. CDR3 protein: CASSQDLGPGEINEKLFF. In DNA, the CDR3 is TGCGCCAGCAGCCAAGATCTAGGCCCGGGGGAAATAAATGAAAAACTGTTTTTT.